This T cell receptor beta chain originates from a study of beta chain features in type 1 diabetes. About the research overall: All of the samples together had roughly 110 million sorted cells examined. Study-level results: Moderate but significant shortening of TCRB CDR3s was recorded in all four CD4+ subsets from Type 1 diabetes patients. Compared with healthy donors, patients appeared to share more similar naive, central memory and regulatory TCRB repertoires.

Every isolated RNA sample was fully reverse transcribed, so sequencing captured expressed TCRB transcripts. Libraries were prepared by immunoSEQ multiplex PCR; TCRdb keeps only in-frame clonotypes and omits some of them. The sample lists about 15,000 clones; approximately 40% were seen once. Judged by abundance, this clone is medium-sized. What it recognizes is unknown. V was pared by 1 base and J by 5 bases, with 11 bases between. Germline CDR1 reads LGHNA; CDR2 reads YSLEER. The CDR3 spans 15 residues. This receptor was obtained from a woman aged 40 to 50 in good health. The specimen sequenced was stem cell memory CD4+ T cells from blood. This chain links TRBV4-3 with TRBJ1-4; D is undetermined. CDR3 nucleotide sequence: TGCGCCAGCAGCCAAGCCCTTCACCAGAATGAAAAACTGTTTTTT. Its protein product is CASSQALHQNEKLFF.